This TCR beta chain was documented in a study of cytomegalovirus exposure and HLA in healthy donors. Per the germline V gene, CDR1 is MGHRA and CDR2 is YSYEKL. V was pared by 5 bases and J by 8 bases, with 10 bases of the junction left unmatched. CDR3 length equals 15 residues. Vbeta (60) and Jbeta (13) primers were used in the PCR. Data came from immunoSEQ multiplex PCR; TCRdb stores just in-frame clones and leaves some out. The data show just over 200,000 clones, around 64% seen once. General study results and limits: Overall, about 160 TCR beta chains were annotated as cytomegalovirus-associated. The records held CMV serostatus as the only immune exposure information. Analyzed later, most CMV-associated TCR beta chains appeared HLA-restricted.

On this clone: Its antigen is as yet unknown.

This TCR derives from a man aged 35-49 years in good health and CMV-seropositive. The chain combines TRBV4-1 with TRBJ1-4; 8 positions match TRBD1. Material: PBMCs. DNA of the CDR3: TGCGCCAGCAGCTTTCGACAGGGGATATCGGAAAAACTGTTTTTT. Protein: CASSFRQGISEKLFF.